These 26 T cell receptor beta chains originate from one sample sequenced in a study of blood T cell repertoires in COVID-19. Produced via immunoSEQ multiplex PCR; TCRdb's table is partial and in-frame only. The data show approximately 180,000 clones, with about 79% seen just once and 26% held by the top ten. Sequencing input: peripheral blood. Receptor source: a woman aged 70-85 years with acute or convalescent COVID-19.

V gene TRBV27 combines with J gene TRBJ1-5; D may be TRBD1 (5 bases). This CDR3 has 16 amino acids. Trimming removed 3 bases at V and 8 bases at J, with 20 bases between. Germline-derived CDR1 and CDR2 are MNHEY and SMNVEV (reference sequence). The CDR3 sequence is CASSFSPRDTIEPQHF. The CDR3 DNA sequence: TGTGCCAGCAGTTTCAGCCCCAGGGATACAATCGAGCCCCAGCATTTT.

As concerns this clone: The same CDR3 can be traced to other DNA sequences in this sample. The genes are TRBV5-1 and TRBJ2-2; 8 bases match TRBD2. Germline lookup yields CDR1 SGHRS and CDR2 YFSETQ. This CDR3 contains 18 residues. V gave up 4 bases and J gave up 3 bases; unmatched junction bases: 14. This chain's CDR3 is CASSHTQREGRDTGELFF. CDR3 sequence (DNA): TGCGCCAGCAGCCATACTCAACGGGAGGGCCGGGACACCGGGGAGCTGTTTTTT.

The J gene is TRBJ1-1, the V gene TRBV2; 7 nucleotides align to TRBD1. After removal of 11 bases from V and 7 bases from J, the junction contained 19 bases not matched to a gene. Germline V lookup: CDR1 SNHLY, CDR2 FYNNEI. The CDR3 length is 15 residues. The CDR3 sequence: CAGKRRQGGVGEAFF. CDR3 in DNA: TGTGCCGGCAAAAGAAGACAGGGAGGTGTCGGTGAAGCTTTCTTT.

CDR3 bases: TGTGCCAGCTCACCAAGGCAGGGGGATTCACCCCTCCACTTT. Amino acids: CASSPRQGDSPLHF. The chain joins TRBV18 to TRBJ1-6, with 7 nucleotides matching TRBD1. The CDR3 length is 14 residues. V gave up 2 bases and J gave up 8 bases; unmatched junction bases: 3. Germline V gives CDR1 KGHSH, CDR2 LQKENI.

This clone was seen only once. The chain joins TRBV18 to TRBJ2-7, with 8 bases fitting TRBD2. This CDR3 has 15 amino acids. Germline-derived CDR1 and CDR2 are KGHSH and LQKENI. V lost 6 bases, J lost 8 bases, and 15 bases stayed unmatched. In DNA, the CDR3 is TGTGCCAGCTCCCTAGGGGGAGCGGGAGTAGTGCAGCAGTACTTC. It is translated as CASSLGGAGVVQQYF.

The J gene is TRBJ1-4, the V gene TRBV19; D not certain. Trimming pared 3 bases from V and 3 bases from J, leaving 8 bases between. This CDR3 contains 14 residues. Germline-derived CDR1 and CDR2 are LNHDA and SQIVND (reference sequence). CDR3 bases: TGTGCCAGTAGTATGGTAGATGCTAATGAAAAACTGTTTTTT. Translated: CASSMVDANEKLFF.

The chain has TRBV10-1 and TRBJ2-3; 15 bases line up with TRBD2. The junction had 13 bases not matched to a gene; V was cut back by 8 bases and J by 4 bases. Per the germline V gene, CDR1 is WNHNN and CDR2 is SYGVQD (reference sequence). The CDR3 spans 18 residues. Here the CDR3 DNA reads TGCGCCAGCCCCCTCGGACTAGCGGGAGGGCGGGGCCCAGATACGCAGTATTTT. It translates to CASPLGLAGGRGPDTQYF.

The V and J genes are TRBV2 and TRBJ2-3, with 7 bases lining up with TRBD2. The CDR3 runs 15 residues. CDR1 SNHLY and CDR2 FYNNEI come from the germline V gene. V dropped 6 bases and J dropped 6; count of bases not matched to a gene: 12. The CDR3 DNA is TGTGCCAGCAGATTACTTCCGGGAGGTGACGATACGCAGTATTTT. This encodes CASRLLPGGDDTQYF.

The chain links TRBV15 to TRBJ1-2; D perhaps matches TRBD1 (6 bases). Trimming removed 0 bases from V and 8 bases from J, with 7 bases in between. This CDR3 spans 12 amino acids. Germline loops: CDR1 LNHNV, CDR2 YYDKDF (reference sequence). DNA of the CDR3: TGTGCCACCAGCAGAGATCAGGGGGGCTACACCTTC. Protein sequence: CATSRDQGGYTF. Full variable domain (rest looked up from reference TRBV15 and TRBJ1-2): DAMVIQNPRYQVTQFGKPVTLSCSQTLNHNVMYWYQQKSSQAPKLLFHYYDKDFNNEADTPDNFQSRRPNTSFCFLDIRSPGLGDTAMYLCATSRDQGGYTFGSGTRLTVV.

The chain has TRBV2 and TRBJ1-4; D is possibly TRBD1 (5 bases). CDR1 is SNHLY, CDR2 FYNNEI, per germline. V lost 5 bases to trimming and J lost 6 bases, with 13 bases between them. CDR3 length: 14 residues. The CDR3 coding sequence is TGTGCCAGCAGTTGGACACGTCGAGATGAAAAACTGTTTTTT. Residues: CASSWTRRDEKLFF.

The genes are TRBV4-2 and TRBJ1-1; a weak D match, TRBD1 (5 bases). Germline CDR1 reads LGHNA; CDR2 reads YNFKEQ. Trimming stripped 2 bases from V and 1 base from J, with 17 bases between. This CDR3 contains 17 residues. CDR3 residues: CASSQQSLAGPNTEAFF. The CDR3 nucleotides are TGTGCCAGCAGCCAACAATCGCTAGCGGGGCCGAACACTGAAGCTTTCTTT.

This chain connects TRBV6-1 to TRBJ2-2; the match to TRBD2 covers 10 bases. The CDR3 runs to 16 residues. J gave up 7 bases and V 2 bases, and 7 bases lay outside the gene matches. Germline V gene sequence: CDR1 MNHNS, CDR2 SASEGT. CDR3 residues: CASSEIPSGSFGELFF. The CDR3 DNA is TGTGCCAGCAGTGAAATCCCTAGCGGGAGTTTCGGGGAGCTGTTTTTT.

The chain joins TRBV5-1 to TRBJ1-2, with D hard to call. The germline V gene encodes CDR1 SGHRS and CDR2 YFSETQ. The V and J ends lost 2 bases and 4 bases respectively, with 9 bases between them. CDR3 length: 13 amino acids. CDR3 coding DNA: TGCGCCAGCAGCTTTGAACAGACCTATGGCTACACCTTC. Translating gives CASSFEQTYGYTF. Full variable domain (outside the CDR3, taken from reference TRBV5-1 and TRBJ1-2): KAGVTQTPRYLIKTRGQQVTLSCSPISGHRSVSWYQQTPGQGLQFLFEYFSETQRNKGNFPGRFSGRQFSNSRSEMNVSTLELGDSALYLCASSFEQTYGYTFGSGTRLTVV.

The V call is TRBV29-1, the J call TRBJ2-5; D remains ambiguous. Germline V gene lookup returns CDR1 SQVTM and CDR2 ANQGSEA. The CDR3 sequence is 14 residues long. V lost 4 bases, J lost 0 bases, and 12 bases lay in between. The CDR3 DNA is TGCAGCGTTGTACACCGATCACACCAAGAGACCCAGTACTTC. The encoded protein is CSVVHRSHQETQYF.

The CDR3, as DNA: TGTGCCAGCAGCTTTATCATTCCTAGCGCGACCAAGCAGTACTTC. Translating it yields CASSFIIPSATKQYF. This rearrangement joins TRBV5-8 to TRBJ2-7, with D possibly matching TRBD2 (6 bases). This CDR3 has 15 residues. V lost 2 bases, J lost 8 bases, and 20 bases lay in between. In germline, CDR1 is SGHTS, CDR2 YDEGEE.

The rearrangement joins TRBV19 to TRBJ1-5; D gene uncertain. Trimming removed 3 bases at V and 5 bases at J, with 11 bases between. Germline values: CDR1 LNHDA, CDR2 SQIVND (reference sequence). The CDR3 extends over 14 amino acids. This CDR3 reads CASSIEETHQPQHF. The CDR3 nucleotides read TGTGCCAGTAGTATCGAGGAGACCCATCAGCCCCAGCATTTT.

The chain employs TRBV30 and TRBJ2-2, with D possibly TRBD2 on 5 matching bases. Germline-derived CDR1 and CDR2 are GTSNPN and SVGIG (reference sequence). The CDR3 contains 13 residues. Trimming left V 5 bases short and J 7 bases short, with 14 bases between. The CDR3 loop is CAWDVRVIGELFF. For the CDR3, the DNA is TGTGCCTGGGATGTGAGGGTAATCGGGGAGCTGTTTTTT.

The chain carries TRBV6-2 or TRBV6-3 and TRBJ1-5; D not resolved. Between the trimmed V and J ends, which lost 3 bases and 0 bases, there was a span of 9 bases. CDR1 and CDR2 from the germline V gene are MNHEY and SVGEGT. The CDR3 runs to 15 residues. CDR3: CASSYRLYSNQPQHF. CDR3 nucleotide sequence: TGTGCCAGCAGTTATCGGTTATATAGCAATCAGCCCCAGCATTTT.

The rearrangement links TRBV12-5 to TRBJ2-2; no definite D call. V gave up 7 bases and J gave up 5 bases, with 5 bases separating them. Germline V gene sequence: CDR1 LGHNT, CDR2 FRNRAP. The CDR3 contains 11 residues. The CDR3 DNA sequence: TGTGCTAGTGCGAGGACCGGGGAGCTGTTTTTT. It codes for CASARTGELFF.

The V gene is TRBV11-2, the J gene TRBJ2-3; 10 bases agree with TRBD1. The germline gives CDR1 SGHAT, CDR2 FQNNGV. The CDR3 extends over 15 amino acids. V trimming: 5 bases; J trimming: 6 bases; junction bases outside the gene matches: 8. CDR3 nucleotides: TGTGCCAGCAGCGCCACTGGACAGGGGGATGATACGCAGTATTTT. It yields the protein CASSATGQGDDTQYF.

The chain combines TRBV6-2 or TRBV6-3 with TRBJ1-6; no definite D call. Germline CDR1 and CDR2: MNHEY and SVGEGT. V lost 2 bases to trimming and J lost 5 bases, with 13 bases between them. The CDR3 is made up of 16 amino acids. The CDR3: CASSYPPRRDNSPLHF. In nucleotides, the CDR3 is TGTGCCAGCAGTTACCCGCCAAGGAGAGATAATTCACCCCTCCACTTT.

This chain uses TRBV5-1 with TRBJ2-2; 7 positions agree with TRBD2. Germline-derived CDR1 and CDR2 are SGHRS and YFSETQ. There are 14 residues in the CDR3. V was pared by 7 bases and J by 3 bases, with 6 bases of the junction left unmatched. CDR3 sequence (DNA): TGCGCCAGCGGGAGGGTCGGGGACACCGGGGAGCTGTTTTTT. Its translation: CASGRVGDTGELFF.

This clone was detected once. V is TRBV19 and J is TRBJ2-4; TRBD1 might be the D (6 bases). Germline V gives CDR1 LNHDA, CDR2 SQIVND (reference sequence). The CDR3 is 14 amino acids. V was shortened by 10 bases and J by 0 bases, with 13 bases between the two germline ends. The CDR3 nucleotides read TGTGCCACCCGGGACATCCGAGCCAAAAACATTCAGTACTTC. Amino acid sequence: CATRDIRAKNIQYF.

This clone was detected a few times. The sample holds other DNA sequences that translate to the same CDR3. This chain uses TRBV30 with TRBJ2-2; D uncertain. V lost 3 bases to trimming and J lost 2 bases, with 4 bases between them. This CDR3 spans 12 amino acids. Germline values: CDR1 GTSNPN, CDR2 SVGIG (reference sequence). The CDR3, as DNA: TGTGCCTGGAGCCTTAACACCGGGGAGCTGTTTTTT. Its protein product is CAWSLNTGELFF.

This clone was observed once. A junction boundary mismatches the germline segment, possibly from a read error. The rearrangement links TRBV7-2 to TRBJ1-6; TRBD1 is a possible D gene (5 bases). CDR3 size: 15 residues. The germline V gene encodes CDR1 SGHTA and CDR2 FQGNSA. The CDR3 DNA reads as TGTGCCAGCAGTTTAGACGGGGGATATAATTCACCCCTCCACTTT. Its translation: CASSLDGGYNSPLHF.

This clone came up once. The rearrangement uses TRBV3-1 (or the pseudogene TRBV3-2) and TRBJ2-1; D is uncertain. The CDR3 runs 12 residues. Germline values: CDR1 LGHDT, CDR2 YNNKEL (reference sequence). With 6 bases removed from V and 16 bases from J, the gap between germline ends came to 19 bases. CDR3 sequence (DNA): TGTGCCAGCAGTAAAACAAACATAATCCGATTCTTC. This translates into CASSKTNIIRFF.